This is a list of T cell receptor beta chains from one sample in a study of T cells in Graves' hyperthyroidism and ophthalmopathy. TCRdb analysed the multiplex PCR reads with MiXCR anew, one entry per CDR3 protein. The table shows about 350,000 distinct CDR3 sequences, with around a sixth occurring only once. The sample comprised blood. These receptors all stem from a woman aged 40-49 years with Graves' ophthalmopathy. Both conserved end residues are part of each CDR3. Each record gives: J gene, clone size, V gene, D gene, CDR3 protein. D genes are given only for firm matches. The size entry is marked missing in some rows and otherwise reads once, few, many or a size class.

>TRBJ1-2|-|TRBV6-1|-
CASMAVYGYTF
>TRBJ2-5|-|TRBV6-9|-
CASDLGDQETQYF
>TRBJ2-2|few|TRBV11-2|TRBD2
CASSLELSGLPPTGELFF
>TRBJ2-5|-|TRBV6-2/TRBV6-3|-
CASRSPRETQYF
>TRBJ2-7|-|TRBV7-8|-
CASSLGSRLTSEQYF
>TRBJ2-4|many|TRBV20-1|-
CSASLPTENIQYF
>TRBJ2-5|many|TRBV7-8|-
CASSSAHSYQETQYF
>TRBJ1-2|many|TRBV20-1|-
CSGRGGTYGYTF
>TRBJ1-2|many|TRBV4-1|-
CASSQGIGFWGYTF
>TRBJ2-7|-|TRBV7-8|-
CASSRPRGPYEQYF
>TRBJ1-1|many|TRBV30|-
CAWSGQNTEAFF
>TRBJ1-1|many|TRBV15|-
CATSRDNLLGSEAFF
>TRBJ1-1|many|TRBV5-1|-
CASSPPRTVMNTEAFF
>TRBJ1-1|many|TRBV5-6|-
CASSSLTGGNTEAFF
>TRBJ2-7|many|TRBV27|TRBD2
CASSLRLAGVGEQYF
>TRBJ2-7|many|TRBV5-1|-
CASSLVGTWDEQYF
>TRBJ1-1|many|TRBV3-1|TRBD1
CASSQDRGTGSNTEAFF
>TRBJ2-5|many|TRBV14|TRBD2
CASSQTLAGDFFETQYF
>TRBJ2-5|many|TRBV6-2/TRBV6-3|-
CASRGSSVSQYF
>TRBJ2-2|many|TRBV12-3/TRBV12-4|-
CASSSTLGASPSGELFF
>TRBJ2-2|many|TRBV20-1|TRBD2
CSARDDSGRESGELFF
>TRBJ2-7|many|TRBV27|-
CASRAQTTSYEQYF
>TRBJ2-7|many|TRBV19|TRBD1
CASTRAGTGYEQYF
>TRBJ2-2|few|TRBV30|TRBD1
CAWNQGVVDTGELFF
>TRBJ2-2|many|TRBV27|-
CASTRGTGELFF
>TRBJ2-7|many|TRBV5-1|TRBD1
CASSPRTGPAYEQYF
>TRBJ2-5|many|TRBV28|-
CASSWGDQETQYF
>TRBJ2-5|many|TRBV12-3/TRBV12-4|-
CASSLNLQSQETQYF
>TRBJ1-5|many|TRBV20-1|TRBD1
CSADPRTGKNQPQHF
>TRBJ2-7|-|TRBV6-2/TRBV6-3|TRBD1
CASSYHQARIGTGTYEQYF
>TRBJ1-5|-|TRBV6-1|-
CASSEARGAQPQHF
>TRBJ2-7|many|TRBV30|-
CAWSAEAYEQYF
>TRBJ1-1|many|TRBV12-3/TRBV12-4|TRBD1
CASNGGTGVMNTEAFF
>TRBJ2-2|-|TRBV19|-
CASSTGTKRNTGELFF
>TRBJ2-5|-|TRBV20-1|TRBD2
CSATSGRAGVGETQYF
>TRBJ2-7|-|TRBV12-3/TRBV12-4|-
CASRAGEEWNEQYF
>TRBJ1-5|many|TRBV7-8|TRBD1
CASSQPGTGNQPQHF
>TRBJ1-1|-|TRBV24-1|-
CATSDSDDLHPEAFF
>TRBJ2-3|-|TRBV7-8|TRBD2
CASNVAGVGDTQYF
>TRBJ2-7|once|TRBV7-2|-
CASSLRAPSEQYF